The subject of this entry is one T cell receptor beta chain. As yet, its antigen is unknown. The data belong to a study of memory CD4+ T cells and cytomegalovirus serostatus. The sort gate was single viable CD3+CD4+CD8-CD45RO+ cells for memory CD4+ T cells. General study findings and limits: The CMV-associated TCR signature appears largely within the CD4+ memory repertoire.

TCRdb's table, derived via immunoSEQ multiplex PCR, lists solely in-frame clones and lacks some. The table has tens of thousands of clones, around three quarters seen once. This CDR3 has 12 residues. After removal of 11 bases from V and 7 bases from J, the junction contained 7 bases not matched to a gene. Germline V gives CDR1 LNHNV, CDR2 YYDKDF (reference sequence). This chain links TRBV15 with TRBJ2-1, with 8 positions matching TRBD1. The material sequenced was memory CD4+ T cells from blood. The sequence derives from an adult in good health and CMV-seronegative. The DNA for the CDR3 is TGTGCCTCCGGACAGGGATTGAATGAGCAGTTCTTC. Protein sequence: CASGQGLNEQFF.